This T cell receptor (beta chain) is drawn from a study of cytomegalovirus exposure and HLA in healthy donors. Findings of the study overall: Most TCR sequences proved rare, with some public TCRs found in many donors.

Per germline, CDR1 SEHNR and CDR2 FQNEAQ (reference sequence). Trimming left V 4 bases short and J 4 bases short, with 17 bases between. The length of the CDR3 is 16 residues. Clones were read by immunoSEQ multiplex PCR, and TCRdb kept only the in-frame ones, dropping some. The repertoire consists of roughly 310,000 clones, with roughly 86% occurring once and the leading ten covering over 0.9%. Of note for this clone: The antigen is not known.

This chain uses TRBV7-9 with TRBJ2-1, with a tentative D call TRBD2 (6 bases). The specimen sequenced was PBMCs. The sequence was obtained from a young man in good health and CMV-seronegative. The CDR3 DNA reads TGTGCCAGCAGCTCCACACCCGGGGGACGTTACAATGAGCAGTTCTTC. Its translation: CASSSTPGGRYNEQFF.